This T cell receptor beta chain was found in a study of molecular identifiers for immune sequencing clone quantification. Study findings and constraints: Molecules of identical TCR sharing a barcode could underestimate highly expanded clone sizes.

TCRdb called the PCR reads again in MiXCR, with one record for every CDR3 protein. This sample yields approximately 500,000 distinct CDR3 sequences, of which less than 30% are seen a single time; approximately 0.76% belongs to the top ten. This clonotype was observed a handful of times. No antigen is known for it. V was pared by 4 bases and J by 5 bases, with 8 bases between. CDR3 length equals 12 residues. CDR1 SGDLS and CDR2 YYNGEE come from the germline V gene. A CD8+CD4-CCR7+CD45RA+ phenotype served as the sorting definition for naive CD8 T cells. Source material: naive CD8+ T cells from blood, with Jurkat cell RNA spiked in. Regarding subset: FACS-sorted CD8+CD4-CCR7+CD45RA+ naive T cells. This sequence originates from a human donor in good health. Some libraries in this study had Jurkat cell RNA spiked in. V usage is TRBV9 and J usage is TRBJ2-3, with a possible D match to TRBD1 (5 bases). CDR3 coding DNA: TGTGCCAGCAGCCCAGGGATAGATACGCAGTATTTT. Encoded protein: CASSPGIDTQYF.